The sequence of this TCR beta chain was determined in a study of CD8 T cells in Susac syndrome. Random hexamers were used to reverse transcribe about 0.5 to 1 ug of RNA. Coverage of TCR beta CDR3 amplification by immunoSEQ multiplex PCR extended to 54 Vbeta and 13 Jbeta. TCRdb ran MiXCR on the immunoSEQ multiplex PCR reads and lists one entry per CDR3 protein. This sample has more than 120,000 distinct CDR3 sequences, with approximately 93% found just once. The controls, all healthy donors, were matched for age and sex. Germline assignment: CDR1 MNHNY and CDR2 SVGAGI (reference sequence). This CDR3 region has 13 residues. V was cut by 2 bases and J by 5 bases, with 9 bases left in between.

The chain couples TRBV6-6 to TRBJ2-5; the D gene is possibly TRBD2 (6 bases). The sequencing sample was made of CD4+ T cells from PBMCs. The TCR comes from a human donor in good health. The CDR3 region is CASSYGRLETQYF. CDR3 bases: TGTGCCAGCAGTTACGGGAGGTTGGAGACCCAGTACTTC.